Following are 3 T cell receptor beta chains from one sample sequenced in a study of blood T cell repertoires in COVID-19 (dated by TCRdb to 2020 to 2022). Preparation of the library involved the immunoSEQ multiplex PCR assay. Here the immuneACCESS table is served through TCRdb, limited to in-frame sequences with V and J called. Missing clones are a known gap in these copies; in checked studies unresolved V genes cover under half, and the rest lacks a known reason. The table for this sample lists approximately 290,000 clones; roughly 90% of them were counted only once. The ten biggest clones cover 0.7% to 0.9% of the sample. Input material: peripheral blood. These receptors came from a man aged 25 to 40 with acute or convalescent COVID-19.

The chain combines TRBV30 with TRBJ1-1; D call uncertain. CDR3 length: 14 residues. V lost 0 bases to trimming and J lost 1 base, with 9 bases between them. CDR1 and CDR2 (germline): GTSNPN, SVGIG (reference sequence). CDR3 in DNA: TGTGCCTGGAGTGTATTATTAGAGAACACTGAAGCTTTCTTT. Its translation is CAWSVLLENTEAFF.

CDR3 sequence: CASSLSGELFF. The CDR3 DNA follows: TGTGCCAGCAGCCTTAGCGGGGAGCTGTTTTTT. The J gene is TRBJ2-2, the V gene TRBV3-1 (or the pseudogene TRBV3-2), with D hard to call. Germline V gives CDR1 LGHDT, CDR2 YNNKEL (reference sequence). The CDR3 length is 11 residues. Trimming took off 4 bases at V and 7 bases at J, with 4 bases between the two ends.

The chain is built from TRBV27 and TRBJ1-6; a possible D gene is TRBD1 (6 bases). CDR1 and CDR2 from the germline V gene are MNHEY and SMNVEV (reference sequence). The germline V and J ends were trimmed by 2 bases and 14 bases, with 16 bases remaining between them. This CDR3 is built from 14 residues. The CDR3 sequence is CASSLMWTVGTLHF. Written as DNA, the CDR3 is TGTGCCAGCAGTTTAATGTGGACAGTAGGCACCCTCCACTTT.